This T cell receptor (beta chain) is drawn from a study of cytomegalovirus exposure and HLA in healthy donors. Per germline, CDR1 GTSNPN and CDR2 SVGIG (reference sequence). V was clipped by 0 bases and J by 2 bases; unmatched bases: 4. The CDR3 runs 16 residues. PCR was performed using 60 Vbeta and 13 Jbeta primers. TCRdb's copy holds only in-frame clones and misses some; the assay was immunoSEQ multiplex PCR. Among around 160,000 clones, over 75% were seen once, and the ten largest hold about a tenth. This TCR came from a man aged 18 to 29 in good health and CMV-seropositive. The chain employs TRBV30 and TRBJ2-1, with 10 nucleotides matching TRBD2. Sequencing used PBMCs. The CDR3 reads CAWSVRLAGAYNEQFF. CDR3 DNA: TGTGCCTGGAGTGTACGTCTAGCGGGGGCCTACAATGAGCAGTTCTTC.